Listed here are 4 T cell receptor beta chains from one sample, sequenced in a study of CD8 T cells in ankylosing spondylitis. TCRdb recomputed calls from the 5' RACE reads with MiXCR, one row per CDR3 protein. This sample carries approximately 340,000 distinct CDR3 sequences, around 15% of them seen once, and the ten largest clones take around 1%. The sample comprised blood, either unsorted or a sorted T cell fraction (not recorded which). These TCRs come from a male donor with ankylosing spondylitis or in good health (not recorded which).

The V call is TRBV11-2, the J call TRBJ1-2; 12 bases map to TRBD1. The CDR3 loop spans 15 amino acids. The V segment lost 3 bases and the J segment 7 bases; nucleotides outside the gene matches: 6. The germline gives CDR1 SGHAT, CDR2 FQNNGV. The CDR3: CASSLGQGAVGGYTF. The CDR3 DNA reads as TGTGCCAGCAGCTTGGGACAGGGGGCAGTAGGTGGCTACACCTTC.

This clonotype was detected a few times. This chain connects TRBV29-1 to TRBJ2-1; 7 bases agree with TRBD1. V lost 6 bases and J lost 3; bases outside the gene matches: 11. The CDR3 runs 15 residues. The germline V gene encodes CDR1 SQVTM and CDR2 ANQGSEA. CDR3 nucleotide sequence: TGCAGCGTCCCTGAGGGGGCTTCTATCTACAATGAGCAGTTCTTC. It encodes CSVPEGASIYNEQFF.

This clonotype was found many times. The V call is TRBV20-1, the J call TRBJ1-5; 10 bases fit TRBD1. V trimming: 6 bases; J trimming: 7 bases; junction bases outside the gene matches: 3. CDR3 length: 12 amino acids. The V gene's germline CDR1 is DFQATT and CDR2 SNEGSKA (reference sequence). CDR3: CSARTGGQPQHF. The CDR3 region has the DNA TGCAGTGCAAGGACAGGGGGACAGCCCCAGCATTTT.

This clonotype was seen a handful of times. The chain joins TRBV20-1 to TRBJ2-1; 10 bases map to TRBD2. This CDR3 region has 16 residues. V lost 1 base, J lost 3 bases, and 6 bases stayed unmatched. Germline values: CDR1 DFQATT, CDR2 SNEGSKA (reference sequence). CDR3 amino acids: CSARALAGGNYNEQFF. CDR3 in DNA: TGCAGTGCTAGAGCCTTAGCGGGAGGAAACTACAATGAGCAGTTCTTC.